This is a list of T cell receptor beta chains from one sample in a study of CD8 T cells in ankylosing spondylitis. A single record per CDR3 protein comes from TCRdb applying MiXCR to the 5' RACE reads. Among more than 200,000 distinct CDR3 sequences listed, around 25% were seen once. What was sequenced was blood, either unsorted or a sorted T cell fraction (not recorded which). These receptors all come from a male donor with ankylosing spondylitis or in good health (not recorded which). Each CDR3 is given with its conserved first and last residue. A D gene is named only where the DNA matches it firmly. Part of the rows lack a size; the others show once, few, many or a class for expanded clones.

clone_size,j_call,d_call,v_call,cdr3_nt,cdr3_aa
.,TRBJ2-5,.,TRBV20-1,TGCAGTGTTTATACCCAGGGCGCGGAGACCCAGTACTTC,CSVYTQGAETQYF
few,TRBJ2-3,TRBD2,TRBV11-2,TGTGCCAGCAGCCCCACAAGTCTACTAGCGGGGGGCTTATCTGGCACAGATACGCAGTATTTT,CASSPTSLLAGGLSGTDTQYF
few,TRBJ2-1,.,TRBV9,TGTGCCAGCAGCGTAGACTGGGGGAATGAGCAGTTCTTC,CASSVDWGNEQFF
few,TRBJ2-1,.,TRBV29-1,TGCAGCGTTGAAGAGTCCCGTCAAGGGGCCCCCTGGTACTACAATGAGCAGTTCTTC,CSVEESRQGAPWYYNEQFF
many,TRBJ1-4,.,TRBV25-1,TGTGCCAGCAGTGAATACACAACTAATGAAAAACTGTTTTTT,CASSEYTTNEKLFF
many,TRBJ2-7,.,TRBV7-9,TGTGCCAGCAGCTATCGCGGCTACGAGCAGTACTTC,CASSYRGYEQYF
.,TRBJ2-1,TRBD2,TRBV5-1,TGCGCCAGCAGTCAACTGGCGGGGGGCTCCTACAATGAGCAGTTCTTC,CASSQLAGGSYNEQFF
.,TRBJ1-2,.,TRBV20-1,TGCAGTGCTAGAGACAGGGACTACGGCTACACCTTC,CSARDRDYGYTF
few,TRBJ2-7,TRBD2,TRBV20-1,TGCAGTGCCTTAGGGACTAGCGGGGGCCAAGGCGAGCAGTACTTC,CSALGTSGGQGEQYF
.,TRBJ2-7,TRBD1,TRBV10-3,TGTGCCATCAGCTCGGGACAGGGATACGAGCAGTACTTC,CAISSGQGYEQYF
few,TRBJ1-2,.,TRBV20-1,TGCAGTGTTTCGAATGTAGGATTGACCACCTTC,CSVSNVGLTTF
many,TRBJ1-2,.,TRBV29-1,TGCAGCGTTGACAGGGTGTTAAGCTATGGCTACACCTTC,CSVDRVLSYGYTF
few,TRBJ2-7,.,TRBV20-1,TGCAGTGCTAGTGTCTACTCCTACGAGCAGTACTTC,CSASVYSYEQYF
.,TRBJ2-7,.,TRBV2,TGTGCCAGCAACCGACAGGAGGGTTACGAGCAGTACTTC,CASNRQEGYEQYF
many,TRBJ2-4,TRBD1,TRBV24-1,TGTGCCACCCAGGGGACAGGGAACATTCAGTACTTC,CATQGTGNIQYF
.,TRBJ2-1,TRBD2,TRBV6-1,TGTGCCAGCAGAAACCCCCAAGCGGGGGGATGGGAGCAGTTCTTC,CASRNPQAGGWEQFF
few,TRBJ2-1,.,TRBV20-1,TGCAGTGTTGCCGGGGGGCCATCCTACAATGAGCAGTTCTTC,CSVAGGPSYNEQFF
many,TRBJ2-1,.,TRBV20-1,TGCAGTGCTAGAGCAGGGGGAGGTGAGCAGTTCTTC,CSARAGGGEQFF
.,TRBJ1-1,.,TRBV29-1,TGCAGCGTTGAAAATCCAGGCAGCAACACTGAAGCTTTCTTT,CSVENPGSNTEAFF
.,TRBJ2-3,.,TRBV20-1,TGCAGTGCTAGAGCCCCGCGTTTTGGGGGGGGGCGGGATACGCAGTATTTT,CSARAPRFGGGRDTQYF
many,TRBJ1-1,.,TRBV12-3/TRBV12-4,TGTGCCAGCGTCCCAGGGGCATCCGAAGCTTTCTTT,CASVPGASEAFF
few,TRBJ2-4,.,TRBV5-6,TGTGCCAGCAGCCCCTGGATGGCGGGGAATGTTGACATTCAGTACTTC,CASSPWMAGNVDIQYF
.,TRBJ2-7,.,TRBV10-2,TGCGCCAGCAGACCACCATGGGACGAGCAGTACTTC,CASRPPWDEQYF
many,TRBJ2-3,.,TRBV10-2,TGCGCCAGCAGCTATCAGACAGATACGCAGTATTTT,CASSYQTDTQYF
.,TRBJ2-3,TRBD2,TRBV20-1,TGCAGTGCTAGAGATCAGCGGGGCAGGGATACGCAGTATTTT,CSARDQRGRDTQYF
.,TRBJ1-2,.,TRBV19,TGTGCCAGTAGTATCGGGGTTGGCGGCTATGGCTACACCTTC,CASSIGVGGYGYTF
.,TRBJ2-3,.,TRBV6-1,TGTGCCAGCTCCAAGGGTGGTCAAGATACGCAGTATTTT,CASSKGGQDTQYF
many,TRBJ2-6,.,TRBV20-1,TGCAGTGCAGACAGCTCTGGGGCCAACGTCCTGACTTTC,CSADSSGANVLTF
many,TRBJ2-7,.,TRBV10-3,TGTGCCATCAGTGTGTCTGGACAGTCCTACGAGCAGTACTTC,CAISVSGQSYEQYF
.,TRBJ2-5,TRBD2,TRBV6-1,TGTGCCAGCAGTCGGGGGACTAGCGGGCAAGAGACCCAGTACTTC,CASSRGTSGQETQYF